The 26 T cell receptor beta chains reported below all come from one sample, sequenced in a study of blood T cell repertoires in COVID-19. The repertoire was sequenced with immunoSEQ multiplex PCR; TCRdb's copy has only in-frame clones and lacks some. The sample contains about 280,000 clones, around 92% of which appear only once. Sequencing was carried out using PBMCs or T cells enriched from blood (not recorded which). These receptors all stem from a woman aged 60-70 years who had recovered from COVID-19.

Of note for this clone: A read error may produce the germline difference seen at one junction end. J is TRBJ2-1 and V is TRBV7-7, with D uncertain. This CDR3 has 14 residues. Germline CDR1 SSHAT, CDR2 FNYEAQ (reference sequence). The CDR3 nucleotides read TGTGCTAGCAGCTTACGGCTAGGAAGTAACGAGCAGTTCTTC. Translation gives CASSLRLGSNEQFF. The whole variable domain, remainder taken from reference TRBV7-7 and TRBJ2-1, is GAGVSQSPRYKVTKRGQDVTLRCDPISSHATLYWYQQALGQGPEFLTYFNYEAQPDKSGLPSDRFSAERPEGSISTLTIQRTEQRDSAMYRCASSLRLGSNEQFFGPGTRLTVL.

This sequence joins TRBV6-1 and TRBJ2-5, with TRBD1 identical over 7 bases. Looked up from germline, CDR1 is MNHNS and CDR2 is SASEGT. V was pared by 2 bases and J by 1 base, with 7 bases of the junction left unmatched. The CDR3 sequence is 16 residues long. CDR3 loop: CASSEFAGGFQETQYF. The CDR3 region has the DNA TGTGCCAGCAGTGAATTTGCAGGGGGTTTCCAAGAGACCCAGTACTTC.

V and J are TRBV5-1 and TRBJ1-4, with D maybe TRBD1 (5 bases). The CDR3 consists of 15 residues. Germline V lookup: CDR1 SGHRS, CDR2 YFSETQ. V was shortened by 0 bases and J by 4 bases, with 10 bases between the two germline ends. As DNA, the CDR3 is TGCGCCAGCAGCTTGGCCCGGGGGATTAATGAAAAACTGTTTTTT. It translates to CASSLARGINEKLFF.

The chain links TRBV5-1 to TRBJ2-3; TRBD2 agrees at 10 bases. Trimming removed 0 bases from V and 5 bases from J; junction bases left unmatched: 3. CDR1 SGHRS and CDR2 YFSETQ come from the germline V gene. The CDR3 extends over 15 amino acids. The CDR3 sequence is CASSLVPSGGDTQYF. Here the CDR3 DNA reads TGCGCCAGCAGCTTGGTGCCTAGCGGGGGAGATACGCAGTATTTT.

This clone was seen only once. V gene TRBV25-1 combines with J gene TRBJ2-7; TRBD1 matches 8 bases. V lost 6 bases to trimming and J lost 9 bases; unmatched junction nucleotides: 16. Germline V gene data show CDR1 as MGHDK and CDR2 as SYGVNS. The CDR3 has 15 amino acids. CDR3 coding DNA: TGTGCCAGCAGCGAAGGAGCCCCAGGACAGGGCTCGCAGTACTTC. Its translation is CASSEGAPGQGSQYF.

This sequence joins TRBV2 and TRBJ2-2; TRBD2 agrees at 7 bases. This CDR3 is built from 14 residues. V shed 7 bases, J shed 2 bases, and the junction held 4 bases outside the gene matches. Germline CDR1 and CDR2: SNHLY and FYNNEI. For the CDR3, the DNA is TGTGCCAGCACCCGGGGGGATAACACCGGGGAGCTGTTTTTT. Protein sequence: CASTRGDNTGELFF. The full variable domain, with the rest looked up from reference TRBV2 and TRBJ2-2, is EPEVTQTPSHQVTQMGQEVILRCVPISNHLYFYWYRQILGQKVEFLVSFYNNEISEKSEIFDDQFSVERPDGSNFTLKIRSTKLEDSAMYFCASTRGDNTGELFFGEGSRLTVL.

The chain uses TRBV7-9 and TRBJ1-3, with 7 bases aligning to TRBD1. CDR1 and CDR2 from the germline V gene are SEHNR and FQNEAQ (reference sequence). Unmatched junction bases numbered 1, after V lost 2 bases and J lost 0 bases. The CDR3 is made up of 15 amino acids. The CDR3 coding sequence is TGTGCCAGCAGCTTAAGGGGGCCCTCTGGAAACACCATATATTTT. This codes for CASSLRGPSGNTIYF.

The chain combines TRBV10-2 with TRBJ2-7, with D possibly matching TRBD1 (5 bases). The germline V gene has CDR1 WSHSY and CDR2 SAAADI. This CDR3 contains 13 residues. The germline V and J ends were trimmed by 6 bases and 3 bases, with 12 bases remaining between them. This CDR3 is CASRDTNYYEQYF. The CDR3 DNA sequence: TGCGCCAGCAGGGACACCAACTACTACGAGCAGTACTTC.

This clone came up a few times. CDR3 DNA: TGTGCCACCAGTGAAACAGGACAGGCCTACGAGCAGTACTTC. Residues: CATSETGQAYEQYF. The V call is TRBV24-1, the J call TRBJ2-7; TRBD1 agrees at 7 bases. There are 14 residues in the CDR3. The trim removed 4 bases at V and 2 bases at J, leaving 4 bases unmatched. Germline-derived CDR1 and CDR2 are KGHDR and SFDVKD.

The chain employs TRBV3-1 (or the pseudogene TRBV3-2) and TRBJ1-1; possibly TRBD1 for D (6 bases). CDR1 and CDR2 from the germline V gene are LGHDT and YNNKEL (reference sequence). V shed 0 bases and J shed 9 bases, with 14 bases lying between them. This CDR3 contains 14 residues. The CDR3 loop is CASSQDTWDTKAFF. The CDR3 DNA is TGTGCCAGCAGCCAAGATACATGGGACACCAAAGCTTTCTTT.

The rearrangement uses TRBV27 and TRBJ2-3; 12 bases line up with TRBD2. The CDR3 length is 16 residues. Germline V gives CDR1 MNHEY, CDR2 SMNVEV (reference sequence). V lost 5 bases and J lost 1; bases outside the gene matches: 4. The CDR3 DNA is TGTGCCAGCAGTAGGAGACTAGCGGGGGGCACAGATACGCAGTATTTT. This codes for CASSRRLAGGTDTQYF.

The chain links TRBV21-1 to TRBJ1-2; TRBD1 was called by the table and not checked on the DNA. TRBV21-1 counts as a pseudogene. CDR3 length equals 14 residues. DNA for the CDR3: TGTGCCAGCATCTTCAGGGGTTTGGGCTATGGCTACACCTTC. Protein product: CASIFRGLGYGYTF.

This chain connects TRBV5-1 to TRBJ1-5; TRBD1 agrees at 7 bases. After removal of 0 bases from V and 6 bases from J, the junction contained 6 bases not matched to a gene. CDR1 is SGHRS, CDR2 YFSETQ, per germline. This CDR3 has 15 amino acids. Written as DNA, the CDR3 is TGCGCCAGCAGCTTGGAGGGGGCAGGTTCTCAGCCCCAGCATTTT. Translated: CASSLEGAGSQPQHF.

V usage is TRBV6-5 and J usage is TRBJ1-6, with D tentatively TRBD1 (6 bases). V lost 6 bases and J 7 bases, leaving 13 bases between the germline ends. Germline CDR1 reads MNHEY; CDR2 reads SVGAGI. The CDR3 loop spans 14 amino acids. The CDR3 loop is CASRSGERNSPLHF. CDR3 in DNA: TGTGCCAGCAGATCAGGGGAACGCAATTCACCCCTCCACTTT.

The CDR3 loop is CASRQGTDTEAFF. Here the CDR3 DNA reads TGTGCCAGTCGACAGGGTACCGACACTGAAGCTTTCTTT. The chain joins TRBV5-5 to TRBJ1-1; 7 bases are a match to TRBD1. There are 13 residues in the CDR3. V lost 8 bases and J lost 3; bases outside the gene matches: 7. Germline V gene data show CDR1 as SGHKS and CDR2 as YYEKEE (reference sequence). The full variable domain, completed using reference TRBV5-5 and TRBJ1-1, is DAGVTQSPTHLIKTRGQQVTLRCSPISGHKSVSWYQQVLGQGPQFIFQYYEKEERGRGNFPDRFSARQFPNYSSELNVNALLLGDSALYLCASRQGTDTEAFFGQGTRLTVV.

The CDR3: CASRGTGSNEQFF. CDR3 nucleotide sequence: TGTGCCAGCAGGGGGACAGGGAGCAATGAGCAGTTCTTC. This sequence joins TRBV6-5 and TRBJ2-1; 9 bases map to TRBD1. The CDR3 covers 13 residues. Germline V gives CDR1 MNHEY, CDR2 SVGAGI. With V trimmed by 6 bases and J by 6 bases, 3 bases remained unmatched.

The V and J genes are TRBV7-3 and TRBJ2-2; 15 nucleotides agree with TRBD2. CDR3 size: 17 residues. Per the germline V gene, CDR1 is SGHTA and CDR2 is FQGTGA. Unmatched junction bases numbered 5, after V lost 5 bases and J lost 4 bases. The CDR3 loop reads CASSPRGLAGGTGELFF. As DNA, the CDR3 is TGTGCCAGCAGCCCCCGGGGACTAGCGGGGGGCACCGGGGAGCTGTTTTTT.

The CDR3 spells CASSTPPGVAEAFF. The DNA of the CDR3 is TGTGCCAGTAGTACGCCTCCGGGGGTGGCTGAAGCTTTCTTT. J is TRBJ1-1 and V is TRBV19; tentatively, D is TRBD1 (5 bases). The CDR3 spans 14 residues. Looked up from germline, CDR1 is LNHDA and CDR2 is SQIVND (reference sequence). Between the trimmed V and J ends, which lost 4 bases and 6 bases, there was a span of 15 bases. Together with reference TRBV19 and TRBJ1-1, the CDR3 gives the full variable domain: DGGITQSPKYLFRKEGQNVTLSCEQNLNHDAMYWYRQDPGQGLRLIYYSQIVNDFQKGDIAEGYSVSREKKESFPLTVTSAQKNPTAFYLCASSTPPGVAEAFFGQGTRLTVV.

The chain employs TRBV7-8 and TRBJ1-2; TRBD1 is a possible D gene (6 bases). Germline CDR1 and CDR2: SGHVS and FQNEAQ. The V and J ends lost 2 bases and 6 bases respectively, with 13 bases between them. There are 14 residues in the CDR3. CDR3 amino acids: CASSLQGNIDGYTF. The DNA of the CDR3 is TGTGCCAGCAGCTTACAGGGGAATATAGATGGCTACACCTTC.

V usage is TRBV19 and J usage is TRBJ2-3, with 9 bases aligning to TRBD2. Germline V gene lookup returns CDR1 LNHDA and CDR2 SQIVND (reference sequence). V shed 7 bases, J shed 2 bases, and the junction held 4 bases outside the gene matches. CDR3 length equals 14 residues. The CDR3 DNA reads TGTGCCAGTAAGCTAGCGGGGAACACAGATACGCAGTATTTT. As protein: CASKLAGNTDTQYF.

V and J are TRBV29-1 and TRBJ2-3, with TRBD2 matching 8 bases. The CDR3 loop spans 21 amino acids. Germline V gene data show CDR1 as SQVTM and CDR2 as ANQGSEA. V was pared by 0 bases and J by 4 bases, with 24 bases of the junction left unmatched. The CDR3 DNA reads as TGCAGCGTTGAAGATCGGGAAACTAGCGGAGCCGCACGGGTCTACCCAGATACGCAGTATTTT. Translated, it gives CSVEDRETSGAARVYPDTQYF.

V gene TRBV5-4 combines with J gene TRBJ2-3, with D perhaps matching TRBD1 (6 bases). V was cut by 4 bases and J by 7 bases, with 22 bases left in between. CDR1 is SGHNT and CDR2 is YYREEE in the germline V gene (reference sequence). The CDR3 sequence is 16 residues long. The CDR3 coding sequence is TGTGCCAGCAGCCCTGACTCAGGTACAGGGCCGCATACGCAGTATTTT. Protein sequence: CASSPDSGTGPHTQYF.

This chain connects TRBV10-1 to TRBJ2-2; D is perhaps TRBD1 (5 bases). Trimming removed 8 bases at V and 8 bases at J, with 18 bases between. In germline, CDR1 is WNHNN, CDR2 SYGVQD (reference sequence). The CDR3 is 14 amino acids. The chain's CDR3 is CASPEQVYLGELFF. The CDR3 DNA sequence: TGCGCCAGCCCCGAACAGGTTTATCTGGGGGAGCTGTTTTTT.

The rearrangement joins TRBV5-1 to TRBJ2-7, with 7 bases matching TRBD2. Per germline, CDR1 SGHRS and CDR2 YFSETQ. V shed 4 bases, J shed 4 bases, and the junction held 5 bases outside the gene matches. This CDR3 contains 13 residues. The CDR3 loop is CASSPPGGYEQYF. The CDR3 nucleotides read TGCGCCAGCAGCCCCCCGGGGGGTTACGAGCAGTACTTC.

V usage is TRBV19 and J usage is TRBJ2-5; no clear D. The CDR3 extends over 14 amino acids. Germline lookup yields CDR1 LNHDA and CDR2 SQIVND (reference sequence). Trimming left V 2 bases short and J 0 bases short, with 7 bases between. DNA of the CDR3: TGTGCCAGTAGTATATCAGTGTACCAAGAGACCCAGTACTTC. Translating it yields CASSISVYQETQYF.

V is TRBV28 and J is TRBJ2-7; TRBD1 matches 7 bases. The V and J ends lost 8 bases and 2 bases, in that order; junction bases with no gene match: 12. The CDR3 totals 15 residues. CDR1 MDHEN and CDR2 SYDVKM come from the germline V gene. The CDR3 loop is CASVKGVGGAYEQYF. The CDR3 coding sequence is TGTGCCAGCGTAAAGGGGGTAGGGGGCGCCTACGAGCAGTACTTC.